What follows is one T cell receptor beta chain and its context. These data originate in a study of blood T cell repertoires in COVID-19. Study summary: Acute and convalescent COVID-19 specimens originated in the United States, Italy and Spain.

The CDR3 runs 16 residues. CDR1 and CDR2 (germline): PRHDT, FYEKMQ (reference sequence). The V end lost 5 bases, the J end lost 3 bases, and 19 bases lay between the germline ends. Authors' analysis steps: Estimation of nucleated cell counts was performed using reference gene primer amplification. The data were produced by immunoSEQ multiplex PCR, yet TCRdb's version contains in-frame clones alone and is incomplete. D and trimming were read from the DNA, whereas the V and J calls and clone size are those reported in that table. The table shows some 250,000 clones, with approximately 82% occurring only once.

The sample was peripheral blood. This TCR was sampled from a man aged 25 to 45 who had recovered from COVID-19. The chain combines TRBV13 with TRBJ1-2; D is ambiguous. CDR3 in amino acids: CASSPNPQLSDYGYTF. The CDR3 coding sequence is TGTGCCAGCAGCCCCAACCCACAGTTGTCCGACTATGGCTACACCTTC.